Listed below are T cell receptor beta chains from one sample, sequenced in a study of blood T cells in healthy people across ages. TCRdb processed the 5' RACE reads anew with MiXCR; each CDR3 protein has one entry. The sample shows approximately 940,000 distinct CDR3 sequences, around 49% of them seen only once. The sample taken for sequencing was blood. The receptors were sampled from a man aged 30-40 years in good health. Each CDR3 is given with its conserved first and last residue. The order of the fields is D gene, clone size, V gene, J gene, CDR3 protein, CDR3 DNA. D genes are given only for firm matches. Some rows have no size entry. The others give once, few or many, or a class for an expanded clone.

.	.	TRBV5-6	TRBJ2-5	CASSPPEPQETQYF	TGTGCCAGCAGCCCCCCAGAACCTCAAGAGACCCAGTACTTC
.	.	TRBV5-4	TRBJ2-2	CASSWGLPNTGELFF	TGTGCCAGCAGCTGGGGACTGCCGAACACCGGGGAGCTGTTTTTT
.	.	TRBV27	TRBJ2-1	CASSLEGHSSYNEQFF	TGTGCCAGCAGTTTGGAGGGCCACAGCTCCTACAATGAGCAGTTCTTC
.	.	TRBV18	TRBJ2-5	CASSPPAGQTPGEQYF	TGTGCCAGCTCACCCCCTGCGGGACAGACCCCGGGTGAGCAGTACTTC
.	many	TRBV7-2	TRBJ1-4	CASSLGQPATNEKLFF	TGTGCCAGCAGCTTAGGACAGCCTGCAACTAATGAAAAACTGTTTTTT
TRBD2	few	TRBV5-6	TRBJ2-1	CASSRLAGVSYNEQFF	TGTGCCAGCAGTCGACTAGCGGGAGTTTCCTACAATGAGCAGTTCTTC
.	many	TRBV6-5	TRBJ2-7	CASSYSTELSYEQYF	TGTGCCAGCAGTTACTCGACGGAACTAAGCTACGAGCAGTACTTC
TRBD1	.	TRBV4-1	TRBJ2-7	CASSRARTGVPFEQYF	TGCGCCAGCAGCCGAGCCCGAACAGGGGTTCCATTCGAGCAGTACTTC
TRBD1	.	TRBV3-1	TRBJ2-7	CASRTGAGYEQYF	TGTGCCAGCAGGACAGGGGCGGGCTACGAGCAGTACTTC
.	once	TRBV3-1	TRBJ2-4	CASSQDGLAFLAKNIQYF	TGTGCCAGCAGCCAAGATGGCCTAGCGTTCCTAGCCAAAAACATTCAGTACTTC
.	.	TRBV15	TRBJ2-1	CATSRGGTSHEQFF	TGTGCCACCAGCAGGGGAGGAACCTCCCATGAGCAGTTCTTC
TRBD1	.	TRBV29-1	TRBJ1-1	CSVEGGQVEAFF	TGCAGCGTTGAAGGAGGACAGGTCGAAGCTTTCTTT
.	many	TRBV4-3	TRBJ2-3	CASSQGAGHKDTQYF	TGCGCCAGCAGCCAAGGGGCAGGGCACAAAGATACGCAGTATTTT
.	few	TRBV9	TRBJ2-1	CASSVAQGRNEQFF	TGTGCCAGCAGCGTAGCGCAGGGTCGTAATGAGCAGTTCTTC
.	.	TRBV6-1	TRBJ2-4	CASSEQGTKNIQYF	TGTGCCAGCAGTGAACAGGGAACCAAAAACATTCAGTACTTC
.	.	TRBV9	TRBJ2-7	CASSVDTDDEQYF	TGTGCCAGCAGCGTAGACACGGACGACGAGCAGTACTTC
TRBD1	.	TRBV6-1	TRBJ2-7	CASSVTPGQSYEQYF	TGTGCCAGCAGTGTCACCCCGGGACAGTCCTACGAGCAGTACTTC
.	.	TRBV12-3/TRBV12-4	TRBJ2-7	CASSLKNPGAGYEQYF	TGTGCCAGCAGTTTAAAGAACCCAGGGGCGGGGTACGAGCAGTACTTC
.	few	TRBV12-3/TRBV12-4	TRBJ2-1	CASSLARRGEQFF	TGTGCCAGCAGTCTAGCCCGGCGCGGCGAGCAGTTCTTC
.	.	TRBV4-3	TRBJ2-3	CASSQEWGSYLDTQYF	TGCGCCAGCAGCCAAGAGTGGGGCAGTTATTTGGATACGCAGTATTTT
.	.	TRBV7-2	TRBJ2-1	CASSLGGNSNEQFF	TGTGCCAGCAGCTTAGGGGGTAATTCCAATGAGCAGTTCTTC
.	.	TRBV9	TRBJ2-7	CASSVDSAYEQYF	TGTGCCAGCAGCGTAGATTCAGCCTACGAGCAGTACTTC
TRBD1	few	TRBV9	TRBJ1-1	CASSVGTGITEAFF	TGTGCCAGCAGCGTAGGGACAGGGATCACTGAAGCTTTCTTT
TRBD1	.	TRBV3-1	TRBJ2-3	CASSHSQWTGYTDTQYF	TGTGCCAGCAGCCACTCCCAGTGGACAGGATACACAGATACGCAGTATTTT
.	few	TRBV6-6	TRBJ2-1	CASRPSAHRDEQFF	TGTGCCAGCAGACCCTCGGCTCATCGGGATGAGCAGTTCTTC
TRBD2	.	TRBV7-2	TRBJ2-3	CASSSKRGGLEDTQYF	TGTGCCAGCAGCTCCAAGCGGGGGGGCCTGGAAGATACGCAGTATTTT